A selection of T cell receptor beta chains follows, all from one sample in a study of vaccination and CD4 T cells after COVID-19. TCRdb reprocessed the PCR reads via MiXCR and lists one record per CDR3 protein. Of more than 9,000 distinct CDR3 sequences listed, over 75% were seen once; the top ten hold around 17%. Their recognized antigens are unknown. Material: CD4+ T cells from blood, cultured in vitro. The origin of the receptors is a human donor who had recovered from COVID-19. Each CDR3 is given with its conserved first and last residue. D genes are given only for firm matches. Rows may omit the clone size; those that give it use once, few, many or a size class.

TRBJ2-2	.	TRBV7-3	.	TGTGCCAGCAGCCCCCTCCCCAGAACGAACACCGGGGAGCTGTTTTTT	CASSPLPRTNTGELFF
TRBJ2-2	TRBD2	TRBV6-1	.	TGTGCCAGCAGTGAAGGACTAGCGGGAAACACCGGGGAGCTGTTTTTT	CASSEGLAGNTGELFF
TRBJ1-6	.	TRBV25-1	.	TGTGCCAGCAGATTCCGGACCAATTCACCCCTCCACTTT	CASRFRTNSPLHF
TRBJ2-1	.	TRBV6-2/TRBV6-3	.	TGTGCCAGCAGTTACAGGTACGGGACCAATGAGCAGTTCTTC	CASSYRYGTNEQFF
TRBJ1-1	.	TRBV20-1	.	TGCAGTGCTCGCAGGCCAGGTAACACTGAAGCTTTCTTT	CSARRPGNTEAFF
TRBJ1-3	.	TRBV28	once	TGTGCCAGCAGTTCCCGTGGACAGTCCGGTGGAAACACCATATATTTT	CASSSRGQSGGNTIYF
TRBJ2-7	.	TRBV6-1	.	TGTGCCAGCAGTGCCGACTACTCCTCCTACGAGCAGTACTTC	CASSADYSSYEQYF
TRBJ2-3	TRBD2	TRBV7-7	.	TGTGCTAGCAGCTTAGGCACCCCTAGCGGGAGGTGGCATTTT	CASSLGTPSGRWHF
TRBJ1-5	.	TRBV7-2	.	TGTGCCAGCAGCTTAGGGGGGCAGGGGAATCAGCCCCAGCATTTT	CASSLGGQGNQPQHF
TRBJ1-5	TRBD1	TRBV20-1	few	TGCAGTGCTAGAGACACAGGGGGCGCGAGGGGTAGCAATCAGCCCCAGCATTTT	CSARDTGGARGSNQPQHF
TRBJ1-6	.	TRBV18	.	TGTGCCAGCTCAACCGACAGACGGGACCTCCACTTT	CASSTDRRDLHF
TRBJ2-2	TRBD1	TRBV7-2	.	TGTGCCAGCAGGCGTACAGGGGCACCGAACACCGGGGAGCTGTTTTTT	CASRRTGAPNTGELFF
TRBJ1-6	TRBD1	TRBV20-1	.	TGCAGTGCTAGAGAGTTGAGACAGGGGCGTGATTCACCCCTCCACTTT	CSARELRQGRDSPLHF
TRBJ2-7	.	TRBV27	.	TGTGCCAGTGGACCATTACCGGGTCTTAACTACGAGCAGTACTTC	CASGPLPGLNYEQYF